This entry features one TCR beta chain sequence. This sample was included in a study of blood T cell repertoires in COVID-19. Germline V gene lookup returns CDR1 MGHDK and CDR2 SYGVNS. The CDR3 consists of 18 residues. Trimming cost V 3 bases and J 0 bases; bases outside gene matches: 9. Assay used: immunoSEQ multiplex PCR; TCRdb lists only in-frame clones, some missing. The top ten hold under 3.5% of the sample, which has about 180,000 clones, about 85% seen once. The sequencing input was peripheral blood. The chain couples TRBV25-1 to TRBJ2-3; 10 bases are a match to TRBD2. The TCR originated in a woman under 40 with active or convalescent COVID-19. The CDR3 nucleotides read TGTGCCAGCAGTGATACTTTAGCGGGGGGTTTTAGCACAGATACGCAGTATTTT. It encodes CASSDTLAGGFSTDTQYF.